These 30 T cell receptor beta chains were sequenced from one sample in a study of neurological immune-mediated disorders. Specified time point: longitudinal time-point 2. TCRdb processed the 5' RACE reads anew with MiXCR; each CDR3 protein has one entry. This table holds 65,000 to 95,000 distinct CDR3 sequences, 5.8% found once. Material for sequencing was PBMCs. The receptors come from a woman aged 60 to 75 with multiple sclerosis.

This clonotype has only a few counts. The chain carries TRBV4-1 and TRBJ2-3, with 11 bases aligning to TRBD2. Trimming at V came to 0 bases and at J to 2 bases, leaving 7 bases not matched to a gene. Per germline, CDR1 MGHRA and CDR2 YSYEKL. The CDR3 is made up of 18 amino acids. In DNA, the CDR3 is TGCGCCAGCAGCCAAGAGAAGGATAGCGGGGGGGCCACAGATACGCAGTATTTT. This translates into CASSQEKDSGGATDTQYF.

This clonotype was seen many times. V usage is TRBV20-1 and J usage is TRBJ2-7, with 10 positions matching TRBD1. This CDR3 contains 13 residues. The trim removed 3 bases at V and 5 bases at J, leaving 4 bases unmatched. Germline CDR1 DFQATT, CDR2 SNEGSKA (reference sequence). The CDR3 DNA reads as TGCAGTGCTAGCCGGGACAGGGGACACGAGCAGTACTTC. This encodes CSASRDRGHEQYF.

Many counts were recorded for this clonotype. The V gene is TRBV15, the J gene TRBJ2-5, with TRBD1 as a possible D gene (5 bases). V was cut by 0 bases and J by 1 base, with 9 bases left in between. The CDR3 is 15 amino acids. From germline, CDR1 is LNHNV and CDR2 YYDKDF (reference sequence). The chain's CDR3 is CATSRDGAPQETQYF. CDR3 bases: TGTGCCACCAGCAGAGATGGGGCCCCCCAAGAGACCCAGTACTTC.

This clonotype came up many times. The CDR3 DNA sequence: TGTGCCAGCAGCACCCAGGGGGGGCCAGGAGAGCAGTACTTC. Its protein is CASSTQGGPGEQYF. The V and J genes are TRBV9 and TRBJ2-7; possibly TRBD1 or TRBD2 for D (7 bases each). Trimming left V 4 bases short and J 7 bases short, with 18 bases between. The CDR3 covers 14 residues. Germline CDR1 and CDR2: SGDLS and YYNGEE.

This clonotype has ten or more counts. The chain recombines TRBV5-1 with TRBJ1-4; possible D gene TRBD1, 6 bases. The V gene's germline CDR1 is SGHRS and CDR2 YFSETQ. The CDR3 contains 15 residues. Trimming took 4 bases from V and 3 from J, leaving 13 bases between them. CDR3: CASSDGQTSNEKLFF. The CDR3 nucleotides read TGCGCCAGCAGCGACGGACAGACCTCTAATGAAAAACTGTTTTTT.

Points on this clonotype: With a much larger clone just one base away, this may be a read error. The rearrangement links TRBV20-1 to TRBJ2-1; 11 nucleotides agree with TRBD1. Germline-derived CDR1 and CDR2 are DFQATT and SNEGSKA (reference sequence). The length of the CDR3 is 14 residues. The CDR3 region is CSARTGGAYNELFF. CDR3 nucleotide sequence: TGCAGTGCAAGGACAGGGGGCGCATACAATGAGCTGTTCTTC.

This rearrangement joins TRBV28 to TRBJ2-7, with D unresolved. The ends were cut back, 1 base at V and 5 bases at J, with 3 bases in the middle. The CDR3 contains 11 residues. Germline CDR1 is MDHEN and CDR2 is SYDVKM. The CDR3 bases are TGTGCCAGCAGTTTATTGGACGAGCAGTACTTC. It specifies CASSLLDEQYF.

This clonotype was seen repeatedly, ten times or more. The J gene is TRBJ2-2, the V gene TRBV5-5, with D perhaps being TRBD1 or TRBD2 (5 bases each). CDR1 is SGHKS, CDR2 YYEKEE, per germline (reference sequence). The CDR3 runs to 14 residues. V gave up 3 bases and J gave up 6 bases, with 12 bases separating them. The CDR3 region has the DNA TGTGCCAGCAGCTCGGGACCGGCGGCCGGGGAGCTGTTTTTT. It translates to CASSSGPAAGELFF.

This clonotype was recorded at least ten times. The chain combines TRBV5-1 with TRBJ1-2; D ambiguous. CDR1 SGHRS and CDR2 YFSETQ come from the germline V gene. The ends were cut back, 2 bases at V and 6 bases at J, with 8 bases in the middle. The CDR3 length is 12 residues. CDR3 loop: CASSFSLDGYTF. CDR3 nucleotide sequence: TGCGCCAGCAGCTTCAGTTTGGATGGCTACACCTTC.

This clonotype was counted at least ten times. The chain carries TRBV2 and TRBJ2-3; D is possibly TRBD1 (5 bases). The CDR3 is made up of 15 amino acids. V was trimmed by 6 bases and J by 2 bases, leaving 15 bases between them. Germline-derived CDR1 and CDR2 are SNHLY and FYNNEI. The CDR3 nucleotides read TGTGCCAGCAGCGCTCAACAGGCCGTCACAGATACGCAGTATTTT. Its translation is CASSAQQAVTDTQYF.

In its sample, this clonotype was seen many times. V is TRBV7-2 and J is TRBJ1-1; D call uncertain. Germline V gene lookup returns CDR1 SGHTA and CDR2 FQGNSA. Trimming took off 3 bases at V and 3 bases at J, with 11 bases between the two ends. The CDR3 loop spans 14 amino acids. The CDR3 DNA follows: TGTGCCAGCAGCTTGAGGGCGTCGGACACTGAAGCTTTCTTT. It codes for CASSLRASDTEAFF.

This clonotype was observed many times. The chain uses TRBV6-1 and TRBJ1-5, with a weak D call TRBD1 (6 bases). CDR1 is MNHNS and CDR2 is SASEGT in the germline V gene. Trimming left V 6 bases short and J 5 bases short, with 11 bases between. The CDR3 is 13 residues long. This chain's CDR3 is CASRGQGYQPQHF. The CDR3 DNA follows: TGTGCCAGCAGGGGCCAGGGGTATCAGCCCCAGCATTTT.

With respect to this clonotype: Germline and junction disagree at one end, which may indicate a read error. J is TRBJ1-1 and V is TRBV7-8; D remains unclear. Germline V lookup: CDR1 SGHVS, CDR2 FQNEAQ. The CDR3 runs 15 residues. Here the CDR3 DNA reads TGTTCCAGCAGCACAGCCGGTACGGTGAACACTGAAGCTTTCTTT. This sequence encodes CSSSTAGTVNTEAFF.

The sample holds many counts of this clonotype. The chain uses TRBV2 and TRBJ2-5, with 9 nucleotides matching TRBD2. Trimming cost V 6 bases and J 5 bases; bases outside gene matches: 13. From germline, CDR1 is SNHLY and CDR2 FYNNEI. This CDR3 has 16 residues. This CDR3 reads CASSLQRGVYSETQYF. CDR3 DNA sequence: TGTGCCAGCAGCCTTCAGCGGGGGGTCTATTCGGAGACCCAGTACTTC.

This clonotype was counted ten times or more. The DNA for the CDR3 is TGTGCCAGCAGTTCAATTGACAGGGGAATGTTCTATGAGCAGTTCTTC. Translating gives CASSSIDRGMFYEQFF. The chain employs TRBV12-3 or TRBV12-4 and TRBJ2-1; the match to TRBD1 covers 8 bases. The CDR3 sequence is 16 residues long. With 4 bases clipped from V and 8 bases from J, the junction kept 13 bases outside the gene matches.

For this clonotype: A read error may explain this, as a much larger clone is one base away. This chain connects TRBV5-1 to TRBJ2-3; 8 bases line up with TRBD2. The V gene's germline CDR1 is SGHRS and CDR2 YFSETQ. The CDR3 loop spans 15 amino acids. The CDR3 DNA sequence: TGCGCCAGCAGCGAGGGACTAGGGAGCACAGATACGCGGTATTTT. Translation: CASSEGLGSTDTRYF.

This clonotype was observed a handful of times. This chain's CDR3 is CASSWRQKNEKLFF. The CDR3 region has the DNA TGTGCCAGCAGCTGGAGGCAGAAGAATGAAAAACTGTTTTTT. The chain recombines TRBV3-1 with TRBJ1-4, with D uncertain. Germline assignment: CDR1 LGHDT and CDR2 YNNKEL (reference sequence). The CDR3 has 14 amino acids. Trimming shortened V by 5 bases and J by 5 bases, and 12 bases separated the two germline ends.

The chain employs TRBV12-3 or TRBV12-4 and TRBJ2-1; 12 bases match TRBD2. V was clipped by 6 bases and J by 1 base; unmatched bases: 7. This CDR3 is built from 17 residues. CDR3 nucleotides: TGTGCCAGCAGCATGACTAGCGGGGGCGCTTCCTACAATGAGCAGTTCTTC. Translated, it gives CASSMTSGGASYNEQFF.

There are many counts of this clonotype. The chain links TRBV7-8 to TRBJ1-5; D might be TRBD1 (5 bases). The CDR3 has 13 residues. The V end was cut by 5 bases, the J end by 6 bases, with 11 bases between. The germline V gene has CDR1 SGHVS and CDR2 FQNEAQ. CDR3 sequence (DNA): TGTGCCAGCAGCATTGTGGGGGGTCAGCCCCAGCATTTT. It specifies CASSIVGGQPQHF.

This clonotype was counted at least ten times. The rearrangement uses TRBV7-9 and TRBJ2-4, with a weak D call TRBD1 (5 bases). The CDR3 runs to 14 residues. In germline, CDR1 is SEHNR, CDR2 FQNEAQ (reference sequence). The V end was cut by 5 bases, the J end by 0 bases, with 8 bases between. CDR3 in DNA: TGTGCCAGCAGCAATGACAGAGCCAAAAACATTCAGTACTTC. Translation gives CASSNDRAKNIQYF.

The table lists this clonotype with many counts. This chain connects TRBV5-1 to TRBJ2-1; a weak D match, TRBD2 (6 bases). CDR1 and CDR2 (germline): SGHRS, YFSETQ. The CDR3 is 14 amino acids. Trimming stripped 6 bases from V and 6 bases from J, with 16 bases between. CDR3 nucleotides: TGCGCCAGCACTCAATTGGGGGGAGCCAATGAGCAGTTCTTC. Protein product: CASTQLGGANEQFF.

This clonotype was picked up many times. This chain connects TRBV18 to TRBJ1-6; D remains ambiguous. CDR3 length equals 14 residues. Germline CDR1 is KGHSH and CDR2 is LQKENI. The V and J ends lost 4 bases and 5 bases respectively, with 9 bases between them. The CDR3 region is CASSRTENNSPLHF. The CDR3 nucleotides are TGTGCCAGCTCACGTACAGAAAATAATTCACCCCTCCACTTT.

In the case of this clonotype: One end of the junction is discordant with germline, which a read error may explain. The V call is TRBV20-1, the J call TRBJ1-4; D not resolved. Germline CDR1 and CDR2: DFQATT and SNEGSKA (reference sequence). This CDR3 has 13 residues. CDR3 DNA sequence: TGCAGTGCTACGGCGGGCAACGCGGAAAAACTGATTTTT. Translating it yields CSATAGNAEKLIF.

CDR3 in amino acids: CAIRIDVNTEAFF. The CDR3 coding sequence is TGTGCCATCAGGATCGACGTGAACACTGAAGCTTTCTTT. The V and J genes are TRBV10-3 and TRBJ1-1; D gene ambiguous. The CDR3 sequence is 13 residues long. The V end lost 6 bases, the J end lost 0 bases, and 8 bases lay between the germline ends. Germline CDR1 is ENHRY and CDR2 is SYGVKD.

This clonotype ranks as medium-sized (0.01 to 0.1%). The rearrangement uses TRBV7-9 and TRBJ2-4, with TRBD1 as a possible D gene (7 bases). The V and J ends lost 11 bases and 8 bases respectively, with 16 bases between them. Germline loops: CDR1 SEHNR, CDR2 FQNEAQ (reference sequence). The CDR3 extends over 12 amino acids. In DNA, the CDR3 is TGTGCCTCGGAGGGACAGTTGGACATTCAGTACTTC. As protein: CASEGQLDIQYF.

This clonotype showed up many times. This chain connects TRBV9 to TRBJ2-1, with 7 bases identical to TRBD1. The CDR3 runs 15 residues. The ends lost 0 bases at V and 4 bases at J; junction bases unmatched: 4. Germline V lookup: CDR1 SGDLS, CDR2 YYNGEE. The CDR3 coding sequence is TGTGCCAGCAGCGTAGAGCCAGGGGGTTACAATGAGCAGTTCTTC. It is translated as CASSVEPGGYNEQFF.

There are many counts of this clonotype. The genes are TRBV28 and TRBJ2-3, with TRBD1 as a possible D gene (6 bases). V was clipped by 3 bases and J by 1 base, with 11 bases between them. The CDR3 extends over 15 amino acids. Germline CDR1 and CDR2: MDHEN and SYDVKM. The CDR3, as DNA: TGTGCCAGCAGTTTGTCAGGGGAAGGCACAGATACGCAGTATTTT. Translation gives CASSLSGEGTDTQYF.

In this sample, this clonotype turned up many times. The chain has TRBV27 and TRBJ1-5; D ambiguous. The germline gives CDR1 MNHEY, CDR2 SMNVEV (reference sequence). The germline V and J ends were trimmed by 11 bases and 6 bases, with 26 bases remaining between them. This CDR3 is built from 16 residues. The CDR3 here is CAGSPGFPREVQPQHF. CDR3 coding DNA: TGTGCCGGATCCCCCGGGTTCCCGAGAGAGGTTCAGCCCCAGCATTTT.

This clonotype was picked up many times. This rearrangement joins TRBV20-1 to TRBJ1-1; D possibly corresponds to TRBD1 (6 bases). The CDR3 extends over 16 amino acids. Germline CDR1 and CDR2: DFQATT and SNEGSKA (reference sequence). The V and J ends lost 3 bases and 1 base respectively, with 18 bases between them. The CDR3 sequence: CSARGGGWGRNTEAFF. The CDR3 DNA follows: TGCAGTGCTAGGGGGGGAGGATGGGGGCGGAACACTGAAGCTTTCTTT.

This clonotype was detected many times. V is TRBV5-1 and J is TRBJ2-1; D call uncertain. V was cut by 1 base and J by 4 bases, with 12 bases left in between. This CDR3 has 15 residues. The V gene's germline CDR1 is SGHRS and CDR2 YFSETQ. CDR3 loop: CASSLNSQRYNEQFF. The CDR3 coding sequence is TGCGCCAGCAGCTTGAACAGTCAGAGGTACAATGAGCAGTTCTTC.